This entry lists 17 T cell receptor beta chains sequenced from one sample in a study of graft-versus-host responses after intestinal transplantation. Here immunoSEQ multiplex PCR was the method, and the copy in TCRdb shows in-frame clones only, minus some. The sample holds just under 100,000 clones, approximately 90% seen once. This specimen consisted of PBMCs, obtained about 450 days after intestinal transplant. These receptors all come from a human patient who received an intestinal transplant, so some T cells may come from the graft donor.

As for this clone: Its ends do not fully match the called genes, so a read error is possible. This rearrangement joins TRBV7-7 to TRBJ2-5; D possibly corresponds to TRBD1 (6 bases). CDR1 is SSHAT, CDR2 FNYEAQ, per germline (reference sequence). CDR3 length: 13 amino acids. The CDR3, as DNA: TGTGCTAGCAGCCGGACAGCACAAGAGACCCAGTACTTC. Its protein product is CASSRTAQETQYF.

This sequence joins TRBV13 and TRBJ1-1; D perhaps matches TRBD1 (5 bases). The germline CDR1 and CDR2 sequences are PRHDT and FYEKMQ (reference sequence). This CDR3 region has 13 residues. Trimming left V 5 bases short and J 4 bases short, with 11 bases between. The CDR3, as DNA: TGTGCCAGCAGCCCCGACAGTGGCACTGAAGCTTTCTTT. Protein product: CASSPDSGTEAFF.

This clone came up a few times. J is TRBJ2-7 and V is TRBV7-6; D remains ambiguous. Germline CDR1 reads SGHVS; CDR2 reads FNYEAQ. CDR3 length equals 14 residues. V was cut by 5 bases and J by 0 bases, with 11 bases left in between. The CDR3 DNA sequence: TGTGCCAGCAGCCCCCGATTCCCCTCCTACGAGCAGTACTTC. Its translation is CASSPRFPSYEQYF.

This clone was picked up one time. The rearrangement joins TRBV4-1 to TRBJ1-6, with a possible D match to TRBD1 (6 bases). Trimming took 0 bases from V and 5 from J, leaving 17 bases between them. The CDR3 consists of 18 residues. Germline V CDR1 and CDR2: MGHRA, YSYEKL. The CDR3, as DNA: TGCGCCAGCAGCCAAGATAGGGCAGGGGATAAGAATAATTCACCCCTCCACTTT. This sequence encodes CASSQDRAGDKNNSPLHF.

The genes are TRBV27 and TRBJ2-2; the match to TRBD1 covers 7 bases. This CDR3 is 15 amino acids long. Losses at the gene ends were 2 bases for V and 4 bases for J; bases not matched to a gene: 4. From germline, CDR1 is MNHEY and CDR2 SMNVEV (reference sequence). The CDR3 loop reads CASSLRGPTTGELFF. CDR3 DNA: TGTGCCAGCAGTTTAAGGGGGCCGACCACCGGGGAGCTGTTTTTT.

V and J are TRBV27 and TRBJ1-6; D call uncertain. The CDR3 runs 13 residues. V gave up 6 bases and J gave up 10 bases, with 13 bases separating them. Germline-derived CDR1 and CDR2 are MNHEY and SMNVEV (reference sequence). This chain's CDR3 is CASRGDIGSPLHF. The DNA for the CDR3 is TGTGCCAGCAGGGGCGACATAGGCTCACCCCTCCACTTT.

J is TRBJ2-2 and V is TRBV6-5; no clear D gene. Trimming cost V 0 bases and J 4 bases, with 6 bases left between them. The CDR3 is 14 residues long. CDR1 is MNHEY, CDR2 SVGAGI, per germline. CDR3 loop: CASSYSMPTGELFF. In DNA form, the CDR3 reads TGTGCCAGCAGTTACTCGATGCCCACCGGGGAGCTGTTTTTT.

V usage is TRBV2 and J usage is TRBJ2-5; 10 nucleotides agree with TRBD2. Trimming took 10 bases from V and 6 from J; bases not matched to a gene: 11. The CDR3 is 14 amino acids. The germline V gene encodes CDR1 SNHLY and CDR2 FYNNEI. The CDR3 sequence is CATSSGGDWKTQYF. CDR3 nucleotide sequence: TGTGCCACCTCTAGCGGGGGAGACTGGAAGACCCAGTACTTC.

The J gene is TRBJ2-3, the V gene TRBV9, with 8 positions matching TRBD1. Germline CDR1 is SGDLS and CDR2 is YYNGEE. The V segment lost 4 bases and the J segment 7 bases; nucleotides outside the gene matches: 14. The CDR3 runs to 16 residues. The CDR3 loop is CASSPGAGGLGNTQYF. The CDR3 DNA sequence: TGTGCCAGCAGCCCCGGGGCAGGGGGCCTAGGGAATACGCAGTATTTT. The whole variable domain, filled in from reference TRBV9 and TRBJ2-3, reads DSGVTQTPKHLITATGQRVTLRCSPRSGDLSVYWYQQSLDQGLQFLIQYYNGEERAKGNILERFSAQQFPDLHSELNLSSLELGDSALYFCASSPGAGGLGNTQYFGPGTRLTVL.

CDR3 in amino acids: CASSVWGDSSYEQYF. CDR3 coding DNA: TGTGCCAGCAGCGTTTGGGGCGATAGCTCCTACGAGCAGTACTTC. The chain uses TRBV9 and TRBJ2-7; the D gene is possibly TRBD1 (5 bases). V shed 2 bases and J shed 0 bases, with 12 bases lying between them. Per the germline V gene, CDR1 is SGDLS and CDR2 is YYNGEE. The CDR3 consists of 15 residues. Using reference TRBV9 and TRBJ2-7 for the parts outside the CDR3, the full variable domain is DSGVTQTPKHLITATGQRVTLRCSPRSGDLSVYWYQQSLDQGLQFLIQYYNGEERAKGNILERFSAQQFPDLHSELNLSSLELGDSALYFCASSVWGDSSYEQYFGPGTRLTVT.

V and J are TRBV6-4 and TRBJ1-3, with D unresolved. V lost 1 base and J lost 3, with 7 bases in between. CDR1 MRHNA and CDR2 SNTAGT come from the germline V gene. The CDR3 is 14 residues long. The CDR3 DNA reads TGTGCCAGCAGTGACTTCCCAGGTGGAAACACCATATATTTT. This codes for CASSDFPGGNTIYF.

The rearrangement links TRBV7-9 to TRBJ1-1; 8 nucleotides align to TRBD1. V lost 2 bases to trimming and J lost 1 base; unmatched junction nucleotides: 9. Looked up from germline, CDR1 is SEHNR and CDR2 is FQNEAQ (reference sequence). The CDR3 has 17 amino acids. CDR3 sequence reads: CASSLPRTGKWNTEAFF. DNA for the CDR3: TGTGCCAGCAGCTTACCGAGGACAGGGAAATGGAACACTGAAGCTTTCTTT.

V usage is TRBV2 and J usage is TRBJ1-5; tentative D call: TRBD1 (6 bases). Germline CDR1 reads SNHLY; CDR2 reads FYNNEI. The CDR3 covers 15 residues. V shed 2 bases and J shed 9 bases, with 17 bases lying between them. The CDR3 region is CASSERGDVLRPQHF. The CDR3, as DNA: TGTGCCAGCAGTGAAAGGGGGGATGTCTTAAGGCCCCAGCATTTT.

The chain couples TRBV6-1 to TRBJ1-2; possible D gene TRBD1, 6 bases. Trimming stripped 0 bases from V and 6 bases from J, with 14 bases between. Germline V lookup: CDR1 MNHNS, CDR2 SASEGT. The CDR3 is made up of 15 amino acids. The DNA for the CDR3 is TGTGCCAGCAGTGAAGCGCCCGGGGGGCTGGATGGCTACACCTTC. As protein: CASSEAPGGLDGYTF.

This clone was counted only a few times. The chain has TRBV6-6 and TRBJ1-5; D might be TRBD1 (6 bases). The CDR3 runs 14 residues. The V and J ends lost 6 bases and 4 bases respectively, with 13 bases between them. Germline V gene lookup returns CDR1 MNHNY and CDR2 SVGAGI (reference sequence). For the CDR3, the DNA is TGTGCCAGCAGACTACAGGGTGGGAATCAGCCCCAGCATTTT. Its translation: CASRLQGGNQPQHF.

On this clone: One end of the junction varies from germline; a read error may be responsible. Other DNA variants within this sample encode the same CDR3. This chain joins TRBV5-6 and TRBJ2-3; D remains ambiguous. Germline V gives CDR1 SGHDT, CDR2 YYEEEE. The CDR3 length is 13 residues. This CDR3 is CASSSDHTDTQYF. The CDR3 bases are TGTGCCAGCAGCTCGGACCACACAGATACGCAATATTTT.

CDR3 coding DNA: TGCGCCAGCAGCCAAGGACAGTTCGTGGAAAAACTGTTTTTT. Translated, it gives CASSQGQFVEKLFF. The chain has TRBV4-1 and TRBJ1-4, with D possibly TRBD1 on 5 matching bases. V was clipped by 1 base and J by 8 bases, with 11 bases between them. The CDR3 extends over 14 amino acids. Germline CDR1 is MGHRA and CDR2 is YSYEKL.